The 5 T cell receptor beta chains given below trace back to one sample, sequenced in a study of Tregs in tolerant kidney transplant recipients. TCRdb's copy holds only in-frame clones and misses some; the assay was immunoSEQ multiplex PCR. The sample lists about 240,000 clones, roughly 80% seen once, with less than 0.75% in the top ten. Sequenced: CD4+ T cells from blood. The receptors here all came from a human donor in good health.

The gene calls are TRBV7-9 and TRBJ1-2, with a tentative D call TRBD1 (6 bases). This CDR3 comprises 10 residues. Germline CDR1 SEHNR, CDR2 FQNEAQ (reference sequence). The V gene lost 5 bases and the J gene lost 14 bases, with 12 bases spanning the gap. The CDR3 DNA reads as TGTGCCAGCAGCGAAACAGGACAGACCTTC. Residues: CASSETGQTF.

This clone has only a few counts. V and J are TRBV18 and TRBJ1-2, with 8 bases aligning to TRBD1. V shed 4 bases and J 8 bases; nucleotides not matched to a gene: 9. CDR3 size: 14 residues. CDR1 and CDR2 (germline): KGHSH, LQKENI. The CDR3 loop is CASSLADRARGYTF. DNA for the CDR3: TGTGCCAGCTCACTCGCGGACAGGGCTCGCGGCTACACCTTC. The complete variable domain, with remaining parts taken from reference TRBV18 and TRBJ1-2, reads NAGVMQNPRHLVRRRGQEARLRCSPMKGHSHVYWYRQLPEEGLKFMVYLQKENIIDESGMPKERFSAEFPKEGPSILRIQQVVRGDSAAYFCASSLADRARGYTFGSGTRLTVV.

CDR3 residues: CASSLPGLAGANEQFF. As DNA, the CDR3 is TGCGCCAGCAGCTTGCCGGGACTAGCGGGAGCCAATGAGCAGTTCTTC. This sequence joins TRBV5-1 and TRBJ2-1; 14 bases fit TRBD2. The germline gives CDR1 SGHRS, CDR2 YFSETQ. This CDR3 comprises 16 residues. Unmatched junction bases numbered 3, after V lost 1 base and J lost 6 bases. The full variable domain, rest sourced from reference TRBV5-1 and TRBJ2-1, is KAGVTQTPRYLIKTRGQQVTLSCSPISGHRSVSWYQQTPGQGLQFLFEYFSETQRNKGNFPGRFSGRQFSNSRSEMNVSTLELGDSALYLCASSLPGLAGANEQFFGPGTRLTVL.

This clone was seen more than once but under ten times. The CDR3 here is CASSPGLVSSYNEQFF. The DNA for the CDR3 is TGTGCCAGCAGCCCCGGACTCGTTAGCTCCTACAATGAGCAGTTCTTC. J is TRBJ2-1 and V is TRBV4-2, with TRBD2 as a possible D gene (5 bases). The CDR3 is 16 residues long. Trimming took off 4 bases at V and 0 bases at J, with 13 bases between the two ends. Germline V gene data show CDR1 as LGHNA and CDR2 as YNFKEQ.

The chain is built from TRBV7-8 and TRBJ1-1; D unresolved. Trimming took off 5 bases at V and 0 bases at J, with 13 bases between the two ends. Per germline, CDR1 SGHVS and CDR2 FQNEAQ. The CDR3 has 15 amino acids. CDR3 protein: CASSLKGAMNTEAFF. In DNA form, the CDR3 reads TGTGCCAGCAGCCTTAAAGGAGCCATGAACACTGAAGCTTTCTTT.